This T cell receptor (beta chain) was sequenced in a study of blood T cells in healthy people across ages. Across the study: Template switching recovered approximately one barcoded beta molecule for every two T cells.

Comments on this clonotype: Antigen: not known.

Then a second PCR, running roughly 7 to 11 cycles, was carried out with a sample-barcoded 5' primer and a J-beta primer mix. TCRdb reanalysed the 5' RACE reads using MiXCR and keeps one entry per CDR3 protein. Altogether some 920,000 distinct CDR3 sequences are present, roughly 51% being singletons, with the ten largest covering roughly a fifth. The donors, aged roughly 6 to 100, were healthy Caucasians from Russia. Study-wide results and limits: No conclusive comparison of naive versus antigen-experienced cells was possible with unsorted PBMCs. Roughly linear declines in TCR beta diversity per million T cells occurred with age.

The source of this sequence is a woman aged 55-69 years in good health. Material: blood.

CDR3 loop: CASEKGGAQYF. The DNA of the CDR3 is TGTGCCAGCGAAAAGGGGGGGGCCCAGTACTTC. This chain joins TRBV6-5 and TRBJ2-7, with a possible D match to TRBD2 (7 bases). Germline CDR1 reads MNHEY; CDR2 reads SVGAGI. The CDR3 totals 11 residues. The V gene lost 8 bases and the J gene lost 10 bases, with 15 bases spanning the gap.